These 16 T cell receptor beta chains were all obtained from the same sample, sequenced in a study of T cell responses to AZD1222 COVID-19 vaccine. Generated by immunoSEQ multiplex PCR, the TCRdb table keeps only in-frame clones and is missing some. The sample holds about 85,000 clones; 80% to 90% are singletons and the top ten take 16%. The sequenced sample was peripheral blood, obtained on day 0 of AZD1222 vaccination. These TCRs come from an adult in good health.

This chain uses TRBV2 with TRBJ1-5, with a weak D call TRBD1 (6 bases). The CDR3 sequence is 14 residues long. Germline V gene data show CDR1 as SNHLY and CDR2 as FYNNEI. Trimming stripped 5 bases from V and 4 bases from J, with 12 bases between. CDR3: CASSPRGKNQPQHF. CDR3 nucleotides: TGTGCCAGCAGTCCCAGGGGAAAAAATCAGCCCCAGCATTTT. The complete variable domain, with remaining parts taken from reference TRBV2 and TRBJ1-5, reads EPEVTQTPSHQVTQMGQEVILRCVPISNHLYFYWYRQILGQKVEFLVSFYNNEISEKSEIFDDQFSVERPDGSNFTLKIRSTKLEDSAMYFCASSPRGKNQPQHFGDGTRLSIL.

CDR3 in DNA: TGTGCCAGCAGTTACTCGAGGACTAGCGGGAAGGGGGAGCAGTACTTC. Residues: CASSYSRTSGKGEQYF. The J gene is TRBJ2-7, the V gene TRBV6-5, with TRBD2 matching 12 bases. The CDR3 is made up of 16 amino acids. CDR1 is MNHEY and CDR2 is SVGAGI in the germline V gene. The V gene end was trimmed by 0 bases and the J gene end by 7 bases; junction bases not matched to a gene: 7.

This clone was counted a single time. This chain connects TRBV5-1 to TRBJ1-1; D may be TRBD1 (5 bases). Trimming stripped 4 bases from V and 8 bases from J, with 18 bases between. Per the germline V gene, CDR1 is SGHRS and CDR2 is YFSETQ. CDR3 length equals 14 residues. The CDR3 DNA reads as TGCGCCAGCAGCGCCCGCCGGGGGGGAGCCGAAGCTTTCTTT. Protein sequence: CASSARRGGAEAFF.

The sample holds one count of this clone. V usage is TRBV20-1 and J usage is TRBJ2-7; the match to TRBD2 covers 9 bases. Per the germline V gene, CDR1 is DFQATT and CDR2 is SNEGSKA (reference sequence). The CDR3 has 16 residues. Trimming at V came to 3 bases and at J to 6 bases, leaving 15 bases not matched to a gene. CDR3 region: CSASYLASGTVSEQYF. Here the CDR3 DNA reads TGCAGTGCTAGTTACCTAGCTAGCGGGACAGTCAGCGAGCAGTACTTC.

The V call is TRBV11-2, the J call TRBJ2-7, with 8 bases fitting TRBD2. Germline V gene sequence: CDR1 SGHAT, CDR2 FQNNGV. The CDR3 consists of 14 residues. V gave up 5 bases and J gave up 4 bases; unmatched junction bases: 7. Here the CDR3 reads CASSLTSGGYEQYF. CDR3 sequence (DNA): TGTGCCAGCAGCCTCACTAGCGGAGGGTACGAGCAGTACTTC. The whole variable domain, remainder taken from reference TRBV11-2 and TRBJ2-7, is EAGVAQSPRYKIIEKRQSVAFWCNPISGHATLYWYQQILGQGPKLLIQFQNNGVVDDSQLPKDRFSAERLKGVDSTLKIQPAKLEDSAVYLCASSLTSGGYEQYFGPGTRLTVT.

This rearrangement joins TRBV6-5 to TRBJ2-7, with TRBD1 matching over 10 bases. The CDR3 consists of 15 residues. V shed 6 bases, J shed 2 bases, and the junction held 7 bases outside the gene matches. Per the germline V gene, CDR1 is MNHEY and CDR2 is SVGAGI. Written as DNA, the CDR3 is TGTGCCAGCAGGCAGCGAGGGACAGGGGCCTACGAGCAGTACTTC. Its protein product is CASRQRGTGAYEQYF.

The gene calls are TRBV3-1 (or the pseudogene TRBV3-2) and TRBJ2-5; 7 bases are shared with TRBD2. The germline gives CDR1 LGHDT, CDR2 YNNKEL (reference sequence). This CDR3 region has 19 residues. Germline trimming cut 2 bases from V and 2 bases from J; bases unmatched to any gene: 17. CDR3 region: CASSQKTAHGPSGQETQYF. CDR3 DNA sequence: TGTGCCAGCAGCCAAAAAACCGCCCACGGGCCTAGCGGACAAGAGACCCAGTACTTC.

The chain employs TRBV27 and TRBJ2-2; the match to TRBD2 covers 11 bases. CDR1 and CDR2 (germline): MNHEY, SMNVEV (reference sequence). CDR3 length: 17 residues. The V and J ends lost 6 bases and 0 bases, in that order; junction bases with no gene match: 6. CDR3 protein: CASSGLAGFANTGELFF. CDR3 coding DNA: TGTGCCAGCAGCGGACTAGCGGGCTTCGCGAACACCGGGGAGCTGTTTTTT.

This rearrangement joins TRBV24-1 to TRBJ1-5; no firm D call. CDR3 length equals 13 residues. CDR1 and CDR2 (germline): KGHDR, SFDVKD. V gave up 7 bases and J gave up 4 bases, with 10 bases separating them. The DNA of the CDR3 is TGTGCCACCAGCGAGACGGGGAATCAGCCCCAGCATTTT. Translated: CATSETGNQPQHF.

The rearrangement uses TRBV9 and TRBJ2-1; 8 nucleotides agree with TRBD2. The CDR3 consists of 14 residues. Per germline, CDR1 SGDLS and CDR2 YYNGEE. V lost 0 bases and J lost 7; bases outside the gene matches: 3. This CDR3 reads CASSVEASGNEQFF. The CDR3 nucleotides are TGTGCCAGCAGCGTAGAGGCTAGCGGGAATGAGCAGTTCTTC.

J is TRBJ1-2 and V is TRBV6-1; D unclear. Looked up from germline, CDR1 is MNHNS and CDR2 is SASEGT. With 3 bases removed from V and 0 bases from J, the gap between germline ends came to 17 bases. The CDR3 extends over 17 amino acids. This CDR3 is CASSDLSVNGPNYGYTF. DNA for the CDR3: TGTGCCAGCAGTGATCTGTCCGTTAACGGTCCTAACTATGGCTACACCTTC.

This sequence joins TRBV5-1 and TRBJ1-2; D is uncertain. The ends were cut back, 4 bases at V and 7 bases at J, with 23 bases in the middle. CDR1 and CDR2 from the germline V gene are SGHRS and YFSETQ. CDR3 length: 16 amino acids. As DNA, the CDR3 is TGCGCCAGCAGCCCTTCACCGACACCCCCGGACTTTGGCTACACCTTC. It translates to CASSPSPTPPDFGYTF.

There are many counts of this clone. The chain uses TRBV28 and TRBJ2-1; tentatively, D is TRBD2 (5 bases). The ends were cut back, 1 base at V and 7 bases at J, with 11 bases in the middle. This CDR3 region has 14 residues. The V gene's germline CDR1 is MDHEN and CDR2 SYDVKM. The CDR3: CASSLFEGRNEQFF. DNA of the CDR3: TGTGCCAGCAGTTTATTTGAGGGCCGTAATGAGCAGTTCTTC.

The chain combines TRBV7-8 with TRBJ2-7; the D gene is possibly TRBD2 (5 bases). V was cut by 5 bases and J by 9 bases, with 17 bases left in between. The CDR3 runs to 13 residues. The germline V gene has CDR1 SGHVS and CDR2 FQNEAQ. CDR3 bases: TGTGCCAGCAGCCCACGACCGGTAAGCGGGCAGTACTTC. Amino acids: CASSPRPVSGQYF.

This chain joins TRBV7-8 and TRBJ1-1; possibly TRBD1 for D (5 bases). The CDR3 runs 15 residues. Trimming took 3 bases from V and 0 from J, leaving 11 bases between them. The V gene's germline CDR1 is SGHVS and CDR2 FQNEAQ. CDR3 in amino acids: CASSFGRAMNTEAFF. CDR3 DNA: TGTGCCAGCAGCTTCGGCAGGGCAATGAACACTGAAGCTTTCTTT. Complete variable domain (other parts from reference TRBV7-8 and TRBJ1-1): GAGVSQSPRYKVAKRGQDVALRCDPISGHVSLFWYQQALGQGPEFLTYFQNEAQLDKSGLPSDRFFAERPEGSVSTLKIQRTQQEDSAVYLCASSFGRAMNTEAFFGQGTRLTVV.

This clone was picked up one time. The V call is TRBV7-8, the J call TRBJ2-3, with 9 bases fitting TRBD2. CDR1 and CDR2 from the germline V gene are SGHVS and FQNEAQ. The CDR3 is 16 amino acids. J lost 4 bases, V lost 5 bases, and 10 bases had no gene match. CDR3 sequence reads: CASSDIAGDEADTQYF. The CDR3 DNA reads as TGTGCCAGCAGCGACATAGCGGGAGATGAGGCAGATACGCAGTATTTT.